The TCR beta chain under discussion was sequenced for a study of shared clonotypes between healthy human individuals. A note on this clone: Its antigen is not known.

General study points: What limited the represented genetic and exposure-history diversity was the small number of donors.

The germline V gene encodes CDR1 MNHNY and CDR2 SVGAGI (reference sequence). The CDR3 is 14 residues long. V lost 3 bases to trimming and J lost 1 base, with 8 bases between them. This table comes from immunoSEQ multiplex PCR, and its TCRdb copy is limited to in-frame clones, with some not included. The repertoire holds approximately 740,000 clones, with around 67% as singletons. A CD45RA+ naive subset and a CD45RA-negative memory subset were split from CD4+ cells. This chain links TRBV6-6 with TRBJ2-3, with D hard to call. The receptor was derived from a woman aged 30 to 39 in good health. The sample taken for sequencing was memory CD4+ T cells sorted from blood. Subset given: CD45RA-negative fraction. The CDR3 protein is CASSYGWGTDTQYF. The DNA of the CDR3 is TGTGCCAGCAGTTATGGGTGGGGCACAGATACGCAGTATTTT.